This T cell receptor (beta chain) was found in a study of T cells in Graves' hyperthyroidism and ophthalmopathy. Amplified TCR beta CDR3 regions derived from RNA transcripts. A set of HTBI primers served as the primers for a first-round RT-PCR of the TCR CDR3. TCRdb analysed the multiplex PCR reads with MiXCR anew, one entry per CDR3 protein. The sample contains about 620,000 distinct CDR3 sequences, about 16% of which appear only once. This clonotype has more than one count but fewer than ten. Its specificity is unknown. Isolation of PBMCs was performed on 10 ml fresh peripheral blood. Findings of the study overall: Ophthalmopathy was told apart from stable hyperthyroidism by a 13 V-J model.

Germline assignment: CDR1 PRHDT and CDR2 FYEKMQ (reference sequence). The CDR3 has 15 residues. V lost 7 bases to trimming and J lost 0 bases, with 14 bases between them. Sequenced material: blood. This sequence was found in a woman younger than 45 with Graves' hyperthyroidism. The V gene is TRBV13, the J gene TRBJ2-3; tentatively, D is TRBD2 (7 bases). In DNA, the CDR3 is TGTGCCAGCAACCAGGGGAGGGCTAGCACAGATACGCAGTATTTT. Residues: CASNQGRASTDTQYF.